Below, 21 T cell receptor beta chains from the same sample are listed, as sequenced in a study of T cells in Graves' hyperthyroidism and ophthalmopathy. Researchers took RNA transcripts and amplified the TCR beta CDR3 regions from them. During a first-round RT-PCR of the TCR CDR3, the HTBI primer set was used. MiXCR was run by TCRdb on the multiplex PCR reads, yielding one entry per CDR3 protein. Of 550,000 to 850,000 distinct CDR3 sequences in the sample, about 17% were seen once. The source material was blood. Receptor source: a woman between 50 and 59 years old with Graves' hyperthyroidism that later progressed to Graves' ophthalmopathy.

This clonotype has a count of ten or more. V is TRBV20-1 and J is TRBJ2-7; D gene unclear. Trimming shortened V by 5 bases and J by 3 bases, and 8 bases separated the two germline ends. The CDR3 is 11 amino acids. Germline lookup yields CDR1 DFQATT and CDR2 SNEGSKA (reference sequence). The CDR3 nucleotides read TGCAGTGCTCCCGAATACTACGAGCAGTACTTC. The encoded protein is CSAPEYYEQYF.

This clonotype was found a few times. The V call is TRBV4-1, the J call TRBJ1-1; D gene unclear. The CDR3 is 15 amino acids. V gave up 2 bases and J gave up 7 bases, with 17 bases separating them. The germline V gene has CDR1 MGHRA and CDR2 YSYEKL. The CDR3 bases are TGCGCCAGCAGCCAACCCGACTTATTAGGCAATGAAGCTTTCTTT. Translating gives CASSQPDLLGNEAFF.

In this sample, this clonotype turned up a few times. This chain connects TRBV3-1 to TRBJ2-5; no definite D call. The V end lost 1 base, the J end lost 5 bases, and 11 bases lay between the germline ends. The CDR3 has 14 residues. Germline-derived CDR1 and CDR2 are LGHDT and YNNKEL (reference sequence). The CDR3: CASSQVIGSETQYF. The CDR3 nucleotides are TGTGCCAGCAGCCAAGTTATCGGGTCGGAGACCCAGTACTTC.

The CDR3 is CSASRKNQPQHF. DNA of the CDR3: TGCAGTGCTAGTCGAAAGAATCAGCCCCAGCATTTT. The chain recombines TRBV20-1 with TRBJ1-5; no clear D gene. CDR1 and CDR2 (germline): DFQATT, SNEGSKA (reference sequence). Deletions cut 3 bases from V and 4 bases from J, with 7 bases between. The CDR3 runs 12 residues.

This clonotype has more than one count but fewer than ten. The chain joins TRBV9 to TRBJ2-5; 9 nucleotides align to TRBD2. The V gene's germline CDR1 is SGDLS and CDR2 YYNGEE. The CDR3 consists of 14 residues. With V trimmed by 3 bases and J by 4 bases, 4 bases remained unmatched. The CDR3 DNA follows: TGTGCCAGCAGCGCGGGACTAGCAGCAGAGACCCAGTACTTC. This codes for CASSAGLAAETQYF.

The V gene is TRBV5-1, the J gene TRBJ1-5; a weak D match, TRBD1 (5 bases). CDR3 length equals 14 residues. V dropped 4 bases and J dropped 6 bases, with 14 bases sitting between them. Germline CDR1 SGHRS, CDR2 YFSETQ. This CDR3 reads CASSLGQEGQPQHF. Written as DNA, the CDR3 is TGCGCCAGCAGCCTTGGACAAGAAGGTCAGCCCCAGCATTTT.

V and J are TRBV29-1 and TRBJ1-4, with D uncertain. This CDR3 contains 14 residues. V lost 0 bases and J lost 6, with 11 bases in between. Germline loops: CDR1 SQVTM, CDR2 ANQGSEA. The CDR3 spells CSVEDRTEDEKLFF. The CDR3 nucleotides read TGCAGCGTTGAAGATAGAACAGAGGATGAAAAACTGTTTTTT.

Many counts were recorded for this clonotype. This chain joins TRBV29-1 and TRBJ2-1; weak D call: TRBD2 (7 bases). V lost 4 bases and J 5 bases, leaving 15 bases between the germline ends. The length of the CDR3 is 14 residues. Per germline, CDR1 SQVTM and CDR2 ANQGSEA. The DNA of the CDR3 is TGCAGCGTTGTAAGGGGGGGACGAAACAATGAGCAGTTCTTC. This translates into CSVVRGGRNNEQFF.

This clonotype was recorded at least ten times. As DNA, the CDR3 is TGTGCCAGCTCACCGCCCACACAGGGAGGCTTTAATTCACCCCTCCACTTT. Residues: CASSPPTQGGFNSPLHF. The chain joins TRBV18 to TRBJ1-6, with D perhaps TRBD1 (6 bases). V was cut by 3 bases and J by 6 bases, with 18 bases left in between. The CDR3 loop spans 17 amino acids. Per the germline V gene, CDR1 is KGHSH and CDR2 is LQKENI.

This clonotype appeared many times. The chain combines TRBV5-1 with TRBJ2-7; the D gene is possibly TRBD2 (6 bases). The germline gives CDR1 SGHRS, CDR2 YFSETQ. The CDR3 is 14 amino acids. V lost 2 bases, J lost 3 bases, and 12 bases lay in between. The CDR3 reads CASSLAGGDYEQYF. The CDR3 nucleotides read TGCGCCAGCAGCTTAGCCGGGGGAGACTACGAGCAGTACTTC. Using reference TRBV5-1 and TRBJ2-7 for the parts outside the CDR3, the full variable domain is KAGVTQTPRYLIKTRGQQVTLSCSPISGHRSVSWYQQTPGQGLQFLFEYFSETQRNKGNFPGRFSGRQFSNSRSEMNVSTLELGDSALYLCASSLAGGDYEQYFGPGTRLTVT.

This clonotype was recorded at least ten times. The genes are TRBV3-1 and TRBJ2-7; D is uncertain. Germline V lookup: CDR1 LGHDT, CDR2 YNNKEL (reference sequence). Trimming cost V 4 bases and J 6 bases, with 13 bases left between them. This CDR3 contains 13 residues. CDR3 nucleotide sequence: TGTGCCAGCAGCCGAGTACTATCGGGCGAGCAGTACTTC. Translated, it gives CASSRVLSGEQYF.

CDR3 residues: CASSLSSRSYGYTF. CDR3 DNA sequence: TGCGCCAGCAGCTTGTCTTCACGTTCCTATGGCTACACCTTC. This chain joins TRBV5-1 and TRBJ1-2; D call uncertain. This CDR3 contains 14 residues. CDR1 is SGHRS and CDR2 is YFSETQ in the germline V gene. V dropped 1 base and J dropped 4 bases, with 11 bases sitting between them.

The sample holds a few counts of this clonotype. This chain links TRBV19 with TRBJ1-6; D is unclear. The CDR3 is 16 amino acids. V lost 5 bases and J lost 7, with 18 bases in between. Germline-derived CDR1 and CDR2 are LNHDA and SQIVND (reference sequence). CDR3 DNA sequence: TGTGCCAGTAGTCCGCGGACCGGGGAAATGAATTCACCCCTCCACTTT. Encoded protein: CASSPRTGEMNSPLHF.

This clonotype came up many times. V gene TRBV7-2 combines with J gene TRBJ1-5, with D hard to call. CDR1 SGHTA and CDR2 FQGNSA come from the germline V gene. CDR3 length: 18 residues. Trimming took 0 bases from V and 3 from J, leaving 18 bases between them. The CDR3 DNA is TGTGCCAGCAGCTTAGCGCCGGCAGCCGCAAGCTCCAATCAGCCCCAGCATTTT. Translated, it gives CASSLAPAAASSNQPQHF.

Ten or more counts support this clonotype. This chain joins TRBV6-6 and TRBJ2-5, with D tentatively TRBD1 (5 bases). This CDR3 spans 14 amino acids. V lost 2 bases to trimming and J lost 5 bases, with 12 bases between them. Germline CDR1 is MNHNY and CDR2 is SVGAGI (reference sequence). For the CDR3, the DNA is TGTGCCAGCAGTTACCTTCTGGGGCACGAGACCCAGTACTTC. Amino acid sequence: CASSYLLGHETQYF.

This clonotype appeared many times. V gene TRBV10-1 combines with J gene TRBJ2-7; 9 positions agree with TRBD1. With 0 bases clipped from V and 6 bases from J, the junction kept 3 bases outside the gene matches. Germline CDR1 reads WNHNN; CDR2 reads SYGVQD (reference sequence). The CDR3 has 14 amino acids. The CDR3 sequence: CASSESGTGSEQYF. In DNA form, the CDR3 reads TGCGCCAGCAGTGAGTCCGGGACAGGGTCCGAGCAGTACTTC.

This clonotype has ten or more counts. This sequence joins TRBV3-1 and TRBJ1-1, with D possibly being TRBD1 (5 bases). The V gene's germline CDR1 is LGHDT and CDR2 YNNKEL (reference sequence). CDR3 length: 14 amino acids. With 3 bases removed from V and 2 bases from J, the gap between germline ends came to 10 bases. The CDR3 nucleotides read TGTGCCAGCAGCCATAACACAGGAAACACTGAAGCTTTCTTT. This translates into CASSHNTGNTEAFF.

This clonotype was seen more than once but under ten times. The genes are TRBV30 and TRBJ1-1; a possible D gene is TRBD1 (6 bases). The CDR3 length is 15 residues. With 6 bases removed from V and 4 bases from J, the gap between germline ends came to 21 bases. CDR1 and CDR2 from the germline V gene are GTSNPN and SVGIG (reference sequence). This chain's CDR3 is CACKSQTGPSTEAFF. CDR3 in DNA: TGTGCCTGCAAGTCTCAGACAGGTCCCAGCACTGAAGCTTTCTTT. Looking up the rest from reference TRBV30 and TRBJ1-1 gives the full variable domain: SQTIHQWPATLVQPVGSPLSLECTVEGTSNPNLYWYRQAAGRGLQLLFYSVGIGQISSEVPQNLSASRPQDRQFILSSKKLLLSDSGFYLCACKSQTGPSTEAFFGQGTRLTVV.

This clonotype was seen a handful of times. CDR3 DNA: TGTGCCAGCAGCCCACCCGGGACGGGGAGCACTGAAGCTTTCTTT. It is translated as CASSPPGTGSTEAFF. The rearrangement uses TRBV9 and TRBJ1-1, with D possibly TRBD1 on 5 matching bases. Germline lookup yields CDR1 SGDLS and CDR2 YYNGEE. The CDR3 is 15 residues long. The V and J ends lost 4 bases and 4 bases respectively, with 17 bases between them. The full variable domain, rest sourced from reference TRBV9 and TRBJ1-1, is DSGVTQTPKHLITATGQRVTLRCSPRSGDLSVYWYQQSLDQGLQFLIQYYNGEERAKGNILERFSAQQFPDLHSELNLSSLELGDSALYFCASSPPGTGSTEAFFGQGTRLTVV.

The chain links TRBV7-9 to TRBJ1-5; 7 nucleotides agree with TRBD1. CDR1 and CDR2 (germline): SEHNR, FQNEAQ (reference sequence). V shed 0 bases and J 6 bases; nucleotides not matched to a gene: 11. The CDR3 covers 17 residues. The chain's CDR3 is CASSLAMQGVGVQPQHF. CDR3 coding DNA: TGTGCCAGCAGCTTAGCTATGCAGGGGGTCGGTGTTCAGCCCCAGCATTTT.

The chain recombines TRBV12-3 or TRBV12-4 with TRBJ1-2; no reliable D call. The V end was cut by 7 bases, the J end by 2 bases, with 11 bases between. This CDR3 has 13 residues. The CDR3 loop is CASMRTVNYGYTF. The CDR3 DNA sequence: TGTGCCAGCATGAGGACGGTCAACTATGGCTACACCTTC.